This TCR beta chain was sequenced in a study of CD8 T cell repertoires and HIV-1 epitope variants (dated by TCRdb to about 2020). Looking at the study overall: T cells were stimulated in separate culture wells with each of twenty-five peptides representing autologous and known Gag and Nef epitope variants. Among the control conditions were a peptide pool of CMV, EBV and flu, the Ebola AY9 epitope serving as a negative control, and a well with no peptide. Three Gag epitope families and Nef HW9 and YT9 were included among the tested epitopes. T cells were enriched using the EasySep Human T Cell Enrichment Kit and then co-cultured with an equal number of autologous T cell-negative cells acting as antigen-presenting cells. For roughly 10 days the cultures were kept in IMDM with gentamicin, and on days 3 and 7 half of the media was changed with IL-2, IL-7 and IL-15 added. An aliquot of 1M T cells was saved as an uncultured baseline condition, separate from the approximately 80 T cell cultures. A total of some 84 T cell cultures were run, with each culture condition done in triplicate except for one peptide, which was done in duplicate. Study-wide findings and limitations: Four to six clonotypes recognized the Nef KF9 family and one clonotype recognized the HW9 family, while no responses were seen to the TAALDMSHF plasma variant. The assay identified only TCR beta chains and indicated proliferation in response to antigen, without indicating T cell function or cytokine profile. Nine antigen-specific TCR beta clonotypes were identified, of which about six appeared to be cross-reactive for autologous or known escape epitope variants.

Sequencing of TCR beta CDR3 regions was done on the immunoSEQ platform at survey depth. The QIAamp DNA micro kit was used to extract genomic DNA from every cultured and uncultured CD8+ T cell population. The paper's processing steps were these. Samples with fewer than 5,000 productive reads were excluded, resulting in the removal of about 6.5% of the roughly 80 HIV peptide-stimulated cultures. Sequences were trimmed to CDR3 by a MANAFEST web app, and nonproductive sequences, CDR3s under 5 amino acids, and sequences not starting with C or ending with F/W were removed. Antigen-specific clonotypes had to expand in at least 2 of 3 replicates versus no-peptide control at FDR 0.01, only within one epitope family. A frequency at least fivefold higher than in wells stimulated with peptides from other epitope families was additionally required for specific clonotypes. Here the immuneACCESS table is served through TCRdb, limited to in-frame sequences with V and J called. Missing clones are a known gap in these copies; in checked studies unresolved V genes cover under half, and the rest lacks a known reason. D and trimming were read from the DNA, whereas the V and J calls and clone size are those reported in that table. The sample table holds some 87,000 clones, of which just under 75% were seen once. The ten biggest clones cover roughly 24% of the sample.

This clone showed up just a few times. The clone's antigen remains unknown. No much larger clone is present one base from it, and per-base qualities are unavailable. The EasySep Human CD8+ T Cell Enrichment Kit was used on day 10 to isolate CD8+ T cells from every culture. Including the terminal cysteine and phenylalanine, the CDR3 comprises 13 residues. Only CDR3 DNA is held: 39 bases, read in frame from base 1. Germline trimming amounts to 8 bases on V and 0 bases on J, with 4 as the count of junction bases outside the gene matches. CDR1 is given as MDHEN and CDR2 as SYDVKM, both from the germline V gene.

This sequence was found in a male donor with HIV. The V and J genes are TRBV28 and TRBJ2-7; TRBD1 matches 7 bases in the middle. The sample taken for sequencing was uncultured baseline CD8+ T cells from peripheral blood mononuclear cells (PBMCs). The CDR3 loop reads CASWDSSSYEQYF. In nucleotide form, the sequence is TGTGCCAGCTGGGACAGCAGCTCCTACGAGCAGTACTTC.